This TCR beta chain was recovered during a study of CD8 T cells in Susac syndrome. CDR1 and CDR2 from the germline V gene are MNHNY and SVGAGI (reference sequence). V was clipped by 2 bases and J by 5 bases, with 13 bases between them. CDR3 size: 15 residues. RNA totalling roughly 0.45 to 1 ug underwent reverse transcription with random hexamers. Each CDR3 protein gets one entry after TCRdb re-called the immunoSEQ multiplex PCR reads with MiXCR. The sample contains some 130,000 distinct CDR3 sequences, approximately 94% of which appear only once. The clonotype was recovered from a human donor with multiple sclerosis. The sample consisted of CD4+ T cells from PBMCs. The V and J genes are TRBV6-6 and TRBJ2-4, with TRBD2 as a possible D gene (5 bases). The CDR3 loop is CASSYGFSSQNIQYF. As DNA, the CDR3 is TGTGCCAGCAGTTACGGGTTTTCTAGCCAAAACATTCAGTACTTC.